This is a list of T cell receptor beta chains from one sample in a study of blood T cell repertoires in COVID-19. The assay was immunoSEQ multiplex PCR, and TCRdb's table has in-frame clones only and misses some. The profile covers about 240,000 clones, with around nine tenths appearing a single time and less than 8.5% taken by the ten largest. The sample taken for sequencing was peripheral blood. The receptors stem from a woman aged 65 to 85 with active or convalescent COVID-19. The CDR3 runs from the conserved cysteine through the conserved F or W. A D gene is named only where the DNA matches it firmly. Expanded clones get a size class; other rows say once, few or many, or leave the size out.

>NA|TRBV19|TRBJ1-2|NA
CASSIGGAYGYTF
TGTGCCAGTAGTATAGGGGGCGCGTATGGCTACACCTTC
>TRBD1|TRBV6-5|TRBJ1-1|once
CASKRGPEAFF
TGTGCCAGCAAGAGGGGGCCTGAAGCTTTCTTT
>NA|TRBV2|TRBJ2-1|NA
CASIPGGGTAYNEQFF
TGTGCCAGCATCCCTGGCGGCGGGACAGCGTACAATGAGCAGTTCTTC
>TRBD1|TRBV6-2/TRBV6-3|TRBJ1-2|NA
CASSLQGIGYGYTF
TGTGCCAGCAGCTTACAGGGGATCGGCTATGGCTACACCTTC
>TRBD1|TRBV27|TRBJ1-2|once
CASSFGQGNDGYTF
TGTGCCAGCAGTTTCGGACAGGGGAATGATGGCTACACCTTC
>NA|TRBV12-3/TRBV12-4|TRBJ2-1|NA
CASSHLQGNEQFF
TGTGCCAGCAGCCATCTACAGGGCAATGAGCAGTTCTTC
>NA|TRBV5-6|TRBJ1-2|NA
CASSLWEGSYGYTF
TGTGCCAGCAGCTTATGGGAAGGGAGCTATGGCTACACCTTC
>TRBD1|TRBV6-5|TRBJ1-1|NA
CASSKNGQVNTEAFF
TGTGCCAGCAGTAAGAACGGACAGGTGAACACTGAAGCTTTCTTT
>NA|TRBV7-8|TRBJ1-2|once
CASSPREPTNYGYTF
TGTGCCAGCAGCCCCCGGGAACCTACTAACTATGGCTACACCTTC
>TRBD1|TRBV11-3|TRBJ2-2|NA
CASTDRGKGELFF
TGTGCCAGCACTGACAGGGGGAAGGGGGAGCTGTTTTTT
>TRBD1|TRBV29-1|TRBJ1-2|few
CSADGGTGANYGYTF
TGCAGCGCTGACGGGGGAACAGGGGCTAACTATGGCTACACCTTC
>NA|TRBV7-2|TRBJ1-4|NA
CASSLGGSLGEKLFF
TGTGCCAGCAGCTTAGGGGGCAGCTTGGGAGAAAAACTGTTTTTT
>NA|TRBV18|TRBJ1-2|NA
CASSAGKGNYGYTF
TGTGCCAGCTCCGCGGGCAAGGGAAACTATGGCTACACCTTC
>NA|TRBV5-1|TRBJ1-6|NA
CASSAGDRIDSPLHF
TGCGCCAGCAGCGCAGGGGATCGGATCGATTCACCCCTCCACTTT
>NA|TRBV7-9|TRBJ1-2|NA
CASTELGAGGYTF
TGTGCCAGCACCGAACTGGGGGCGGGCGGCTACACCTTC
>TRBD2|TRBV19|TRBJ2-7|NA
CASSFLQARGDPYEQYF
TGTGCCAGTAGTTTCTTACAGGCCCGGGGGGACCCCTACGAGCAGTACTTC
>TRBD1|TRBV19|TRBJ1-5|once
CASSIAGTATSQHF
TGTGCCAGTAGCATTGCCGGGACAGCTACTTCCCAGCATTTT
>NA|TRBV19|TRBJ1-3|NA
CASSIVSETGNTIYF
TGTGCCAGTAGTATAGTTTCAGAAACTGGAAACACCATATATTTT
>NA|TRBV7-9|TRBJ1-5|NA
CASHPIEGNQPQHF
TGTGCCAGCCACCCAATTGAGGGCAATCAGCCCCAGCATTTT
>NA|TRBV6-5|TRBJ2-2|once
CASTGQMNTGELFF
TGTGCCAGCACCGGACAGATGAACACCGGGGAGCTGTTTTTT
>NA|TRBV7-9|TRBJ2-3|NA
CASAIDRLTDTQYF
TGTGCCAGCGCCATTGACAGGCTCACAGATACGCAGTATTTT
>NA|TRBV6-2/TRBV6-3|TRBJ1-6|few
CASSYPQGNSPLHF
TGTGCCAGCAGTTACCCACAGGGTAATTCACCCCTCCACTTT
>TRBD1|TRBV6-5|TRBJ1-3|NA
CASRSDRESGNTIYF
TGTGCCAGCAGGTCTGACAGGGAAAGTGGAAACACCATATATTTT
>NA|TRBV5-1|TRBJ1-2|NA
CASSGEVDGYTF
TGCGCCAGCAGCGGAGAAGTTGATGGCTACACCTTC
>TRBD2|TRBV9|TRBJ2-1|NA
CASSVDTSGGLYNEQFF
TGTGCCAGCAGCGTAGACACTAGCGGGGGCCTCTACAATGAGCAGTTCTTC
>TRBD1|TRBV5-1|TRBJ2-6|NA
CASSLQDRGLNVLTF
TGCGCCAGCAGCCTGCAGGACAGGGGGCTCAACGTCCTGACTTTC
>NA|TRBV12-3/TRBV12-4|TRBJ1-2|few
CASSPQGNYGYTF
TGTGCCAGCAGCCCACAGGGAAACTATGGCTACACCTTC
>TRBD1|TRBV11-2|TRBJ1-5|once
CASSLGAGGGNQPQHF
TGTGCCAGCAGCTTAGGGGCAGGGGGAGGCAATCAGCCCCAGCATTTT
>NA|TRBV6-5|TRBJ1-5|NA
CASVQGGNQPQHF
TGTGCCAGCGTACAGGGAGGCAATCAGCCCCAGCATTTT
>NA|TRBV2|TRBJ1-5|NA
CASSTEISNQPQHF
TGTGCCAGCAGCACAGAGATCTCCAATCAGCCCCAGCATTTT
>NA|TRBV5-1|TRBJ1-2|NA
CASSLESGGSYGYTF
TGCGCCAGCAGCTTGGAATCAGGTGGGAGCTATGGCTACACCTTC
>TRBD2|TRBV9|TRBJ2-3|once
CASSVDLAGGPTGTQYF
TGTGCCAGCAGCGTAGATCTAGCGGGGGGCCCAACGGGGACGCAGTATTTT
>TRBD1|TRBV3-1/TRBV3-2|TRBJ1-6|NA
CASSRTGTGLSLHF
TGTGCCAGCAGCCGCACCGGGACAGGGTTGTCCCTCCACTTT
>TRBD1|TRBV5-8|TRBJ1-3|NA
CASSMGQITGNTIYF
TGTGCCAGCAGCATGGGACAGATAACTGGAAACACCATATATTTT
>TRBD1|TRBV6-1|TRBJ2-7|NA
CASKDRGKDEQYF
TGTGCCAGCAAAGACAGGGGGAAGGACGAGCAGTACTTC
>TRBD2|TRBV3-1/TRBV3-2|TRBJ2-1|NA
CASSQVAGGKNEQFF
TGTGCCAGCAGCCAAGTAGCGGGGGGGAAAAATGAGCAGTTCTTC
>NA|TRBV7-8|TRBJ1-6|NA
CASSLTGRRNSPLHF
TGTGCCAGCAGCTTGACAGGCCGGCGTAATTCACCCCTCCACTTT
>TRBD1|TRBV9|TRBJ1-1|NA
CASSTTGGFTEAFF
TGTGCCAGCAGCACGACAGGGGGCTTTACTGAAGCTTTCTTT
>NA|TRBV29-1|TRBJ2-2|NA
CSVKGRQPSSLNTGELFF
TGCAGCGTTAAAGGGCGACAGCCTTCCTCTCTGAACACCGGGGAGCTGTTTTTT
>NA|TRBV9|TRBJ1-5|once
CASSLTENQPQHF
TGTGCCAGCAGCCTGACAGAAAATCAGCCCCAGCATTTT
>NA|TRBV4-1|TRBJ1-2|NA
CASSQDVGRANYGYTF
TGCGCCAGCAGCCAAGATGTCGGCAGGGCTAACTATGGCTACACCTTC
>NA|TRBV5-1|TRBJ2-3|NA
CASSLGESTDTQYF
TGCGCCAGCAGCTTGGGGGAGAGCACAGATACGCAGTATTTT
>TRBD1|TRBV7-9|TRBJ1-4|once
CASSLGGTVNEKLFF
TGTGCCAGCAGCTTAGGTGGGACAGTGAATGAAAAACTGTTTTTT
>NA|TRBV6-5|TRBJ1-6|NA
CASSPGVYNSPLHF
TGTGCCAGCTCCCCCGGGGTCTATAATTCACCCCTCCACTTT